These 32 T cell receptor beta chains came from one sample sequenced in a study of blood T cell repertoires in COVID-19. Data came from immunoSEQ multiplex PCR; TCRdb stores just in-frame clones and leaves some out. The sample lists 150,000 to 200,000 clones, approximately 90% occurring once. Sequenced: PBMCs or T cells enriched from blood (not recorded which). These receptor sequences come from a woman between 18 and 30 years old who had recovered from COVID-19.

This chain joins TRBV3-1 (or the pseudogene TRBV3-2) and TRBJ2-3, with TRBD1 as a possible D gene (6 bases). The CDR3 has 17 residues. Germline CDR1 LGHDT, CDR2 YNNKEL (reference sequence). Trimming cost V 4 bases and J 2 bases, with 19 bases left between them. The chain's CDR3 is CASSLRESGVLTDTQYF. DNA of the CDR3: TGTGCCAGCAGCCTCAGGGAATCAGGGGTTCTCACAGATACGCAGTATTTT.

The genes are TRBV5-5 and TRBJ1-1, with D hard to call. Trimming stripped 0 bases from V and 1 base from J, with 7 bases between. This CDR3 has 14 residues. Germline lookup yields CDR1 SGHKS and CDR2 YYEKEE (reference sequence). The CDR3: CASSLVGQNTEAFF. CDR3 nucleotides: TGTGCCAGCAGCTTGGTTGGGCAGAACACTGAAGCTTTCTTT.

V gene TRBV7-2 combines with J gene TRBJ1-1; D unresolved. This CDR3 contains 13 residues. V was shortened by 5 bases and J by 6 bases, with 13 bases between the two germline ends. Looked up from germline, CDR1 is SGHTA and CDR2 is FQGNSA. CDR3 amino acids: CASSTLVHPEAFF. CDR3 DNA sequence: TGTGCCAGCAGCACATTGGTCCACCCTGAAGCTTTCTTT.

V usage is TRBV28 and J usage is TRBJ2-3, with 11 bases identical to TRBD2. CDR3 size: 17 residues. Germline CDR1 MDHEN, CDR2 SYDVKM. After removal of 4 bases from V and 1 base from J, the junction contained 7 bases not matched to a gene. DNA for the CDR3: TGTGCCAGCAGTTCGCCCGGACTAGCGGGCCGCACAGATACGCAGTATTTT. This gives the protein CASSSPGLAGRTDTQYF. The entire variable domain, with the rest obtained from reference TRBV28 and TRBJ2-3, is as follows: DVKVTQSSRYLVKRTGEKVFLECVQDMDHENMFWYRQDPGLGLRLIYFSYDVKMKEKGDIPEGYSVSREKKERFSLILESASTNQTSMYLCASSSPGLAGRTDTQYFGPGTRLTVL.

The chain has TRBV5-1 and TRBJ2-6, with D possibly matching TRBD2 (5 bases). The CDR3 length is 15 residues. Trimming shortened V by 2 bases and J by 4 bases, and 10 bases separated the two germline ends. CDR1 is SGHRS and CDR2 is YFSETQ in the germline V gene. This CDR3 is CASSFGIGGANVLTF. CDR3 sequence (DNA): TGCGCCAGCAGCTTCGGGATCGGCGGGGCCAACGTCCTGACTTTC.

The chain employs TRBV19 and TRBJ1-5; D is uncertain. The CDR3 spans 12 residues. Trimming removed 4 bases at V and 4 bases at J, with 5 bases between. Germline V CDR1 and CDR2: LNHDA, SQIVND (reference sequence). The CDR3, as DNA: TGTGCCAGTAGTACCCTAAATCAGCCCCAGCATTTT. Amino acid sequence: CASSTLNQPQHF. Using reference TRBV19 and TRBJ1-5 for the parts outside the CDR3, the full variable domain is DGGITQSPKYLFRKEGQNVTLSCEQNLNHDAMYWYRQDPGQGLRLIYYSQIVNDFQKGDIAEGYSVSREKKESFPLTVTSAQKNPTAFYLCASSTLNQPQHFGDGTRLSIL.

The V call is TRBV10-3, the J call TRBJ2-7, with D possibly matching TRBD1 (6 bases). The V end was cut by 3 bases, the J end by 4 bases, with 10 bases between. This CDR3 is built from 13 residues. Looked up from germline, CDR1 is ENHRY and CDR2 is SYGVKD. DNA of the CDR3: TGTGCCATCAGTGATCAACAGGGTTACGAGCAGTACTTC. Translation: CAISDQQGYEQYF.

The rearrangement uses TRBV9 and TRBJ1-6; TRBD1 might be the D (6 bases). Germline values: CDR1 SGDLS, CDR2 YYNGEE. The V and J ends lost 3 bases and 6 bases respectively, with 10 bases between them. This CDR3 comprises 14 residues. The CDR3 bases are TGTGCCAGCAGCGACAGGGTTGGTAATTCACCCCTCCACTTT. Translated, it gives CASSDRVGNSPLHF.

This clone was detected a few times. The chain recombines TRBV18 with TRBJ2-7, with 11 positions matching TRBD2. This CDR3 is 19 amino acids long. Trimming removed 3 bases from V and 0 bases from J; junction bases left unmatched: 13. Germline V gives CDR1 KGHSH, CDR2 LQKENI. The CDR3 loop is CASSPPTSGMGSRSYEQYF. As DNA, the CDR3 is TGTGCCAGCTCACCCCCGACTAGCGGGATGGGATCGCGCTCCTACGAGCAGTACTTC.

J is TRBJ2-7 and V is TRBV4-1; 10 bases agree with TRBD1. CDR1 and CDR2 (germline): MGHRA, YSYEKL. The CDR3 contains 15 residues. Losses at the gene ends were 3 bases for V and 2 bases for J; bases not matched to a gene: 4. CDR3: CASSQGTGDPYEQYF. The CDR3 DNA is TGCGCCAGCAGCCAGGGGACAGGGGACCCCTACGAGCAGTACTTC.

The chain combines TRBV21-1 with TRBJ2-3; the table names TRBD2, a call not compared with the DNA. TRBV21-1 is a recognized pseudogene. The CDR3 covers 14 residues. CDR3 bases: TGTGCCAGCGTACCAACGGGTAACACAGATACGCAGTATTTT. Protein: CASVPTGNTDTQYF.

This chain joins TRBV28 and TRBJ2-7; D perhaps matches TRBD2 (5 bases). The CDR3 loop spans 13 amino acids. Trimming removed 7 bases at V and 3 bases at J, with 13 bases between. Germline V lookup: CDR1 MDHEN, CDR2 SYDVKM. The CDR3 spells CASTPPSNYEQYF. The CDR3 DNA sequence: TGTGCCAGCACTCCTCCTAGCAACTACGAGCAGTACTTC.

Concerning this clone: A read error may account for a junction end that differs from germline. The chain is built from TRBV19 and TRBJ2-2; no firm D call. Germline V lookup: CDR1 LNHDA, CDR2 SQIVND (reference sequence). The CDR3 covers 11 residues. DNA for the CDR3: TGTGCCAGTAGCAACAGCGGGGAGCTGTTTTTT. This translates into CASSNSGELFF. Together with reference TRBV19 and TRBJ2-2, the CDR3 gives the full variable domain: DGGITQSPKYLFRKEGQNVTLSCEQNLNHDAMYWYRQDPGQGLRLIYYSQIVNDFQKGDIAEGYSVSREKKESFPLTVTSAQKNPTAFYLCASSNSGELFFGEGSRLTVL.

This clone came up once. V is TRBV21-1 and J is TRBJ2-4; the D call of TRBD1 is as the table states it, not checked on the DNA. TRBV21-1 is a pseudogene segment. The CDR3 extends over 18 amino acids. CDR3 nucleotide sequence: TGTGCCAGCAGCAAAGGGGGCCTTGGGCGATCAGCCAAAAACATTCAGTACTTC. Protein sequence: CASSKGGLGRSAKNIQYF.

This chain joins TRBV27 and TRBJ2-5, with D unresolved. The germline V and J ends were trimmed by 6 bases and 2 bases, with 16 bases remaining between them. CDR3 length: 15 amino acids. Germline V gene data show CDR1 as MNHEY and CDR2 as SMNVEV (reference sequence). The CDR3 sequence is CASSQTRQLQETQYF. The DNA of the CDR3 is TGTGCCAGCAGCCAAACCAGACAATTACAAGAGACCCAGTACTTC.

The chain combines TRBV18 with TRBJ2-1; 9 bases map to TRBD2. Germline values: CDR1 KGHSH, CDR2 LQKENI. CDR3 size: 18 residues. The J segment lost 5 bases and the V segment lost 1 base, leaving 12 bases of the junction unmatched. The DNA for the CDR3 is TGTGCCAGCTCACCACTGGCGGGAGGGCCAACTCCAAACAATGAGCAGTTCTTC. Amino acid sequence: CASSPLAGGPTPNNEQFF.

The chain couples TRBV28 to TRBJ1-1, with D possibly TRBD1 on 5 matching bases. The germline V gene has CDR1 MDHEN and CDR2 SYDVKM. This CDR3 comprises 11 residues. Trimming pared 5 bases from V and 6 bases from J, leaving 7 bases between. For the CDR3, the DNA is TGTGCCAGCAGTCTAGGGGCTGAAGCTTTCTTT. It is translated as CASSLGAEAFF. Using reference TRBV28 and TRBJ1-1 for the parts outside the CDR3, the full variable domain is DVKVTQSSRYLVKRTGEKVFLECVQDMDHENMFWYRQDPGLGLRLIYFSYDVKMKEKGDIPEGYSVSREKKERFSLILESASTNQTSMYLCASSLGAEAFFGQGTRLTVV.

The genes are TRBV3-1 (or the pseudogene TRBV3-2) and TRBJ2-2, with TRBD1 matching over 8 bases. Germline loops: CDR1 LGHDT, CDR2 YNNKEL (reference sequence). V lost 4 bases and J lost 6; bases outside the gene matches: 4. The CDR3 runs 14 residues. The DNA for the CDR3 is TGTGCCAGCAGCCGACAGGGGTTGTCCGGGGAGCTGTTTTTT. Protein: CASSRQGLSGELFF.

The V and J genes are TRBV27 and TRBJ2-5, with D unresolved. This CDR3 contains 17 residues. From germline, CDR1 is MNHEY and CDR2 SMNVEV (reference sequence). V shed 10 bases and J shed 3 bases, with 27 bases lying between them. The CDR3 nucleotides are TGTGCCAACCAGCAGTTTATCCCTGAAGGAGCGAAAGAGACCCAGTACTTC. This sequence encodes CANQQFIPEGAKETQYF.

This chain joins TRBV3-1 (or the pseudogene TRBV3-2) and TRBJ2-7; 9 bases are a match to TRBD2. CDR1 and CDR2 (germline): LGHDT, YNNKEL (reference sequence). V shed 4 bases and J 0 bases; nucleotides not matched to a gene: 7. This CDR3 region has 16 residues. CDR3: CASSPQLAGSSYEQYF. The CDR3 DNA is TGTGCCAGCAGCCCGCAACTAGCGGGTAGCTCCTACGAGCAGTACTTC.

This chain connects TRBV18 to TRBJ1-1, with TRBD1 matching over 8 bases. This CDR3 has 15 amino acids. V dropped 4 bases and J dropped 1; count of bases not matched to a gene: 5. The V gene's germline CDR1 is KGHSH and CDR2 LQKENI. The CDR3 DNA sequence: TGTGCCAGCTCACTCGGGACAGGTCGGAACACTGAAGCTTTCTTT. Amino acids: CASSLGTGRNTEAFF.

The rearrangement links TRBV11-3 to TRBJ2-7, with 10 bases aligning to TRBD1. The germline V gene has CDR1 SGHNT and CDR2 YENEEA. V gave up 5 bases and J gave up 6 bases; unmatched junction bases: 13. This CDR3 contains 16 residues. CDR3 DNA sequence: TGTGCCAGCAGCCCAGCCACTCCGGGACAGGGGCGCGAGCAGTACTTC. This translates into CASSPATPGQGREQYF.

The CDR3 nucleotides are TGTGCCAGCACTCCCCAAGAGACCCAGTACTTC. Residues: CASTPQETQYF. The chain employs TRBV2 and TRBJ2-5; unclear D gene. The CDR3 sequence is 11 residues long. The V end was cut by 7 bases, the J end by 1 base, with 4 bases between. Germline CDR1 reads SNHLY; CDR2 reads FYNNEI.

The chain recombines TRBV11-2 with TRBJ2-5; 10 bases are a match to TRBD1. Trimming removed 6 bases from V and 6 bases from J; junction bases left unmatched: 13. The CDR3 is 16 residues long. Germline CDR1 reads SGHAT; CDR2 reads FQNNGV. CDR3 bases: TGTGCCAGCAGGTCTACCCGGGACAGGGGAGGAAAGACCCAGTACTTC. It is translated as CASRSTRDRGGKTQYF. Full variable domain (remainder filled in from reference TRBV11-2 and TRBJ2-5): EAGVAQSPRYKIIEKRQSVAFWCNPISGHATLYWYQQILGQGPKLLIQFQNNGVVDDSQLPKDRFSAERLKGVDSTLKIQPAKLEDSAVYLCASRSTRDRGGKTQYFGPGTRLLVL.

This chain uses TRBV13 with TRBJ1-3, with D possibly matching TRBD1 (6 bases). The CDR3 has 14 amino acids. The V gene lost 8 bases and the J gene lost 0 bases, with 11 bases spanning the gap. Germline loops: CDR1 PRHDT, CDR2 FYEKMQ (reference sequence). The CDR3 DNA follows: TGTGCCAGCGGGGGCCTCGACTCTGGAAACACCATATATTTT. Its protein is CASGGLDSGNTIYF.

This clone came up a few times. The chain joins TRBV28 to TRBJ2-7; 10 nucleotides align to TRBD2. Germline values: CDR1 MDHEN, CDR2 SYDVKM. Trimming at V came to 1 base and at J to 4 bases, leaving 19 bases not matched to a gene. The CDR3 runs 20 residues. The CDR3 here is CASSLLSFGASGSRPYEQYF. CDR3 nucleotides: TGTGCCAGCAGTTTATTGAGTTTTGGGGCTAGCGGGAGTAGGCCGTACGAGCAGTACTTC.

The V gene is TRBV20-1, the J gene TRBJ2-7; perhaps TRBD2 as D (6 bases). CDR1 and CDR2 (germline): DFQATT, SNEGSKA (reference sequence). The CDR3 runs 13 residues. Trimming left V 3 bases short and J 5 bases short, with 14 bases between. The CDR3 reads CSASIGSWNEQYF. The DNA of the CDR3 is TGCAGTGCTAGTATCGGGAGTTGGAACGAGCAGTACTTC.

The rearrangement links TRBV5-1 to TRBJ2-2, with a possible D match to TRBD1 (6 bases). Trimming removed 6 bases from V and 0 bases from J, with 15 bases in between. The CDR3 spans 16 residues. CDR1 and CDR2 from the germline V gene are SGHRS and YFSETQ. The CDR3 DNA is TGCGCCAGCACGGGGTCAGGGGCCCCGAACACCGGGGAGCTGTTTTTT. It codes for CASTGSGAPNTGELFF.

DNA of the CDR3: TGTGCCAGCAGCACCGGGACTAGCGGTCCCTACGAGCAGTACTTC. This gives the protein CASSTGTSGPYEQYF. This rearrangement joins TRBV7-9 to TRBJ2-7; 11 bases are shared with TRBD2. CDR1 is SEHNR and CDR2 is FQNEAQ in the germline V gene (reference sequence). Trimming removed 5 bases from V and 2 bases from J; junction bases left unmatched: 5. CDR3 length: 15 amino acids.

This clone was counted once. The gene calls are TRBV20-1 and TRBJ1-1, with D perhaps TRBD1 (6 bases). V was cut by 3 bases and J by 0 bases, with 17 bases left in between. This CDR3 is 16 amino acids long. Germline V gene lookup returns CDR1 DFQATT and CDR2 SNEGSKA (reference sequence). CDR3 DNA: TGCAGTGCTAGTCCCCCCCGGGGGGCAGTGAACACTGAAGCTTTCTTT. Residues: CSASPPRGAVNTEAFF.

The V and J genes are TRBV28 and TRBJ1-1; D is possibly TRBD1 (5 bases). V gave up 8 bases and J gave up 4 bases, with 11 bases separating them. CDR3 length: 12 residues. Germline V gene sequence: CDR1 MDHEN, CDR2 SYDVKM. The CDR3 DNA reads TGTGCCAGCGGGGGAGGGACCACTGAAGCTTTCTTT. Residues: CASGGGTTEAFF.

The V call is TRBV9, the J call TRBJ2-1; 13 bases fit TRBD2. Losses at the gene ends were 3 bases for V and 10 bases for J; bases not matched to a gene: 10. This CDR3 comprises 16 residues. Germline V lookup: CDR1 SGDLS, CDR2 YYNGEE. The CDR3 DNA reads as TGTGCCAGCAGCGCTTTCGGACTAGCGGGAGATAGGGAGCAGTTCTTC. This translates into CASSAFGLAGDREQFF.